These 12 T cell receptor beta chains share one sample of origin, sequenced in a study of graft-versus-host responses after intestinal transplantation. Antigen specificity for these receptors is unknown. Assay used: immunoSEQ multiplex PCR; TCRdb lists only in-frame clones, some missing. The sample includes under 95,000 clones, roughly 90% seen only once; the top ten take around 2.7%. Sample: unstimulated CD8+ T cells sorted from spleen or lymph node cells, taken before intestinal transplant. These receptors all stem from a human donor who received an intestinal transplant.

The rearrangement joins TRBV7-9 to TRBJ2-7; D possibly corresponds to TRBD1 (5 bases). The V gene lost 1 base and the J gene lost 3 bases, with 13 bases spanning the gap. This CDR3 has 15 residues. Germline lookup yields CDR1 SEHNR and CDR2 FQNEAQ (reference sequence). The CDR3 protein is CASSLGGPVFYEQYF. The CDR3 nucleotides read TGTGCCAGCAGCTTAGGGGGCCCCGTGTTCTACGAGCAGTACTTC.

The chain is built from TRBV7-6 and TRBJ1-6; D is perhaps TRBD1 (5 bases). Germline V gene data show CDR1 as SGHVS and CDR2 as FNYEAQ. The V and J ends lost 2 bases and 3 bases respectively, with 11 bases between them. The CDR3 spans 16 residues. The CDR3 protein is CASSLRGGFYNSPLHF. In DNA form, the CDR3 reads TGTGCCAGCAGCTTAAGGGGCGGTTTCTATAATTCACCCCTCCACTTT.

This clone came up once. The rearrangement joins TRBV29-1 to TRBJ1-1, with a possible D match to TRBD1 (6 bases). V dropped 3 bases and J dropped 1 base, with 18 bases sitting between them. Germline CDR1 is SQVTM and CDR2 is ANQGSEA. The CDR3 runs 16 residues. This chain's CDR3 is CSVDWQGNVRNTEAFF. The CDR3 DNA is TGCAGCGTTGATTGGCAGGGGAACGTCAGGAACACTGAAGCTTTCTTT. Full variable domain (rest looked up from reference TRBV29-1 and TRBJ1-1): SAVISQKPSRDICQRGTSLTIQCQVDSQVTMMFWYRQQPGQSLTLIATANQGSEATYESGFVIDKFPISRPNLTFSTLTVSNMSPEDSSIYLCSVDWQGNVRNTEAFFGQGTRLTVV.

The chain couples TRBV28 to TRBJ2-1; D might be TRBD1 (6 bases). The germline CDR1 and CDR2 sequences are MDHEN and SYDVKM. V shed 2 bases and J shed 6 bases, with 11 bases lying between them. The CDR3 is 14 residues long. The CDR3 reads CASSLREQGNEQFF. As DNA, the CDR3 is TGTGCCAGCAGTTTAAGGGAACAGGGCAATGAGCAGTTCTTC. The full variable domain, rest sourced from reference TRBV28 and TRBJ2-1, is DVKVTQSSRYLVKRTGEKVFLECVQDMDHENMFWYRQDPGLGLRLIYFSYDVKMKEKGDIPEGYSVSREKKERFSLILESASTNQTSMYLCASSLREQGNEQFFGPGTRLTVL.

This chain links TRBV28 with TRBJ1-1; tentatively, D is TRBD1 (5 bases). This CDR3 comprises 13 residues. Germline CDR1 MDHEN, CDR2 SYDVKM. Trimming pared 5 bases from V and 1 base from J, leaving 8 bases between. The CDR3 reads CASSTGGNTEAFF. The CDR3 DNA reads TGTGCCAGCAGTACCGGGGGGAACACTGAAGCTTTCTTT.

This chain links TRBV6-8 with TRBJ2-7; 8 bases fit TRBD1. V lost 1 base to trimming and J lost 4 bases; unmatched junction nucleotides: 9. There are 16 residues in the CDR3. CDR1 is MNHGY and CDR2 is SAAAGT in the germline V gene. CDR3 coding DNA: TGTGCCAGCAGTTACTATCCCGGACAGGGACCGTACGAGCAGTACTTC. It specifies CASSYYPGQGPYEQYF.

This clone was found a few times. J is TRBJ2-7 and V is TRBV2, with D unresolved. This CDR3 comprises 10 residues. V gave up 5 bases and J gave up 6 bases, with 5 bases separating them. CDR1 SNHLY and CDR2 FYNNEI come from the germline V gene. The CDR3 coding sequence is TGTGCCAGCAGTATCTTCGAGCAGTACTTC. This translates into CASSIFEQYF. Drawing the rest from reference TRBV2 and TRBJ2-7, the complete variable domain is EPEVTQTPSHQVTQMGQEVILRCVPISNHLYFYWYRQILGQKVEFLVSFYNNEISEKSEIFDDQFSVERPDGSNFTLKIRSTKLEDSAMYFCASSIFEQYFGPGTRLTVT.

The rearrangement uses TRBV6-1 and TRBJ2-1; TRBD2 matches at 10 bases. Trimming at V came to 1 base and at J to 2 bases, leaving 2 bases not matched to a gene. The CDR3 totals 16 residues. CDR1 and CDR2 from the germline V gene are MNHNS and SASEGT. The CDR3, as DNA: TGTGCCAGCAGTGAAGAAAGCGGGGGGGCCTACAATGAGCAGTTCTTC. This encodes CASSEESGGAYNEQFF.

The chain couples TRBV13 to TRBJ2-1; 7 bases are a match to TRBD1. J was trimmed by 6 bases and V by 4 bases; bases with no gene match: 9. This CDR3 spans 15 amino acids. In germline, CDR1 is PRHDT, CDR2 FYEKMQ (reference sequence). CDR3 bases: TGTGCCAGCAGCTCAAACCGACAGGGCCCCAATGAGCAGTTCTTC. Its protein product is CASSSNRQGPNEQFF.

The rearrangement joins TRBV2 to TRBJ2-7, with 7 bases lining up with TRBD1. Germline trimming cut 1 base from V and 4 bases from J; bases unmatched to any gene: 4. Germline V gives CDR1 SNHLY, CDR2 FYNNEI. This CDR3 spans 14 amino acids. Here the CDR3 reads CASSEGGTVYEQYF. CDR3 in DNA: TGTGCCAGCAGTGAAGGAGGGACAGTTTACGAGCAGTACTTC.

The V and J genes are TRBV7-9 and TRBJ2-7; 10 bases line up with TRBD1. V lost 5 bases, J lost 7 bases, and 8 bases stayed unmatched. The CDR3 extends over 14 amino acids. Germline V CDR1 and CDR2: SEHNR, FQNEAQ (reference sequence). CDR3 region: CASSRDRGPREQYF. For the CDR3, the DNA is TGTGCCAGCAGCCGGGACAGGGGACCCCGGGAGCAGTACTTC. Full variable domain (missing parts from reference TRBV7-9 and TRBJ2-7): DTGVSQNPRHKITKRGQNVTFRCDPISEHNRLYWYRQTLGQGPEFLTYFQNEAQLEKSRLLSDRFSAERPKGSFSTLEIQRTEQGDSAMYLCASSRDRGPREQYFGPGTRLTVT.

In its sample, this clone was seen once. The rearrangement joins TRBV2 to TRBJ1-5; 8 bases match TRBD1. In germline, CDR1 is SNHLY, CDR2 FYNNEI. The CDR3 has 15 residues. The V segment lost 4 bases and the J segment 7 bases; nucleotides outside the gene matches: 9. CDR3 amino acids: CASSVLGQGDQPQHF. The CDR3 coding sequence is TGTGCCAGCAGTGTTCTTGGACAGGGCGACCAGCCCCAGCATTTT.